This T cell receptor beta chain was recovered during a study of OX40 agonist ivuxolimab in advanced cancers. TCRdb's copy holds only in-frame clones and misses some; the assay was immunoSEQ multiplex PCR. This table has almost 70,000 clones, 90% appearing once. The germline V gene has CDR1 SGHRS and CDR2 YFSETQ. The CDR3 runs to 15 residues. V lost 4 bases and J 8 bases, leaving 19 bases between the germline ends. The sample here was CD4+ or CD8+ T cells sorted from blood, taken in a trial of the OX40 agonist ivuxolimab. V usage is TRBV5-1 and J usage is TRBJ2-1; weak D call: TRBD1 (7 bases). This TCR derives from an adult with an advanced solid tumor such as melanoma, head and neck, liver or kidney cancer. The CDR3 DNA follows: TGCGCCAGCAGCCCAGGGGGGAGTCTTTTCCATGAGCAGTTCTTC. Translating it yields CASSPGGSLFHEQFF.